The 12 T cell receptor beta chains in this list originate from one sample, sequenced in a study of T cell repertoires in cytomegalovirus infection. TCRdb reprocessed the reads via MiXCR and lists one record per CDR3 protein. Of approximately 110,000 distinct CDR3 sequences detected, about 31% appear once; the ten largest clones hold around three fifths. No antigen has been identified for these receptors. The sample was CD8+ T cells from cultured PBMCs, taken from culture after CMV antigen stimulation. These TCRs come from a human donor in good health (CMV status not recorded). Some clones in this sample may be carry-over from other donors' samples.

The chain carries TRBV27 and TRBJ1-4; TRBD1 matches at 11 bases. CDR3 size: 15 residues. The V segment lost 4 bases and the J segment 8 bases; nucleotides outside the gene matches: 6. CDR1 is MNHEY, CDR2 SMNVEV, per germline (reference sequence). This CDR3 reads CASSSPGQGGEKLFF. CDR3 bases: TGTGCCAGCAGTTCCCCGGGACAGGGGGGGGAAAAACTGTTTTTT.

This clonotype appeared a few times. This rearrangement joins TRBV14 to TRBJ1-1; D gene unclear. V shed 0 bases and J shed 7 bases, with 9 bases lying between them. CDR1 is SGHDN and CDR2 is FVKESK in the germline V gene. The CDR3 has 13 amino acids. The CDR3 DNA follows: TGTGCCAGCAGCCAAGAACGGTGGCGTGAAGCTTTCTTT. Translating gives CASSQERWREAFF.

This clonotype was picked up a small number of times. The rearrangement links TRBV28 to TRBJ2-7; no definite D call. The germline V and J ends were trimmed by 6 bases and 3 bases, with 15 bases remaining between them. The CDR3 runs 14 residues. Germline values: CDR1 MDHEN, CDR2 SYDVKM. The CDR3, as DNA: TGTGCCAGCAGACTTGAAGGATCTGACTACGAGCAGTACTTC. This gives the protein CASRLEGSDYEQYF. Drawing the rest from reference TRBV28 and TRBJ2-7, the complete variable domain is DVKVTQSSRYLVKRTGEKVFLECVQDMDHENMFWYRQDPGLGLRLIYFSYDVKMKEKGDIPEGYSVSREKKERFSLILESASTNQTSMYLCASRLEGSDYEQYFGPGTRLTVT.

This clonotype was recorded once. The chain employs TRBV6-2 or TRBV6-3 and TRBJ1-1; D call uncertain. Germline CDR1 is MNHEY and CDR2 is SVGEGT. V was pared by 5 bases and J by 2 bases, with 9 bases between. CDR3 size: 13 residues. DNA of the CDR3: TGTGCCAGCAGTCCTCTATCTAACACTGAAGCTTTCTTT. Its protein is CASSPLSNTEAFF.

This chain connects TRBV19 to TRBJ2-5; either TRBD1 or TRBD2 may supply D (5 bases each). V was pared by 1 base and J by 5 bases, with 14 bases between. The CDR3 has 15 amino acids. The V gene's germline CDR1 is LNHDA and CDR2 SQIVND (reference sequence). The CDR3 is CASSIAPGIAETQYF. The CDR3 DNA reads TGTGCCAGTAGTATAGCCCCAGGGATAGCGGAGACCCAGTACTTC.

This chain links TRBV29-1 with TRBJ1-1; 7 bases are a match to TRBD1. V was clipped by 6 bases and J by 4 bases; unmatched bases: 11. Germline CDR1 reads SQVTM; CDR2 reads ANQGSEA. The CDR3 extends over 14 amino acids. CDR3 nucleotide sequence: TGCAGCGTCCTAGGGGGCCGCTCTGGCACTGAAGCTTTCTTT. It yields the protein CSVLGGRSGTEAFF.

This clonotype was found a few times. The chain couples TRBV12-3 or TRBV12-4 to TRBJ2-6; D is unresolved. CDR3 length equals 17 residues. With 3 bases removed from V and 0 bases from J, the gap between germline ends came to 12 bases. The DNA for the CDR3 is TGTGCCAGCAGTTTCTCGCCCGTAGGCTCTGGGGCCAACGTCCTGACTTTC. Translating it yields CASSFSPVGSGANVLTF.

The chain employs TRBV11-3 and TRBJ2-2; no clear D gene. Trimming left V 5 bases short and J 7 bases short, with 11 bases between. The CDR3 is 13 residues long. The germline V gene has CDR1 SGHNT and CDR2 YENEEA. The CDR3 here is CASSPEPVGELFF. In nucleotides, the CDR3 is TGTGCCAGCAGCCCGGAGCCGGTCGGGGAGCTGTTTTTT.

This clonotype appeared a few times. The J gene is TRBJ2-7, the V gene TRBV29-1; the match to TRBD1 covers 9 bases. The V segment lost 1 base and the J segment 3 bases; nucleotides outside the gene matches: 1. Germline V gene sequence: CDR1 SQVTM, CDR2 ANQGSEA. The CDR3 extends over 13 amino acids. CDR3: CSVEGTGVYEQYF. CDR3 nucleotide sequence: TGCAGCGTTGAAGGGACAGGGGTCTACGAGCAGTACTTC.

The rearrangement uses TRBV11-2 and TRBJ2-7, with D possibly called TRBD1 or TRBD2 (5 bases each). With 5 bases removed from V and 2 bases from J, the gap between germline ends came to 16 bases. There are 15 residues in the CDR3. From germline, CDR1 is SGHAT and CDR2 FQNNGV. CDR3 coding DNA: TGTGCCAGCAGCCTCGGGACCGAGCGTACCTACGAGCAGTACTTC. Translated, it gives CASSLGTERTYEQYF.

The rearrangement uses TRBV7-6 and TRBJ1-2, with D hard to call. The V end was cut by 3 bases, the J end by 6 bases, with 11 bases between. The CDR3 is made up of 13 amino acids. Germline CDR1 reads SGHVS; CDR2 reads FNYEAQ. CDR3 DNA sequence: TGTGCCAGCAGCTTGAAGGGTCAGGATGGCTACACCTTC. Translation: CASSLKGQDGYTF. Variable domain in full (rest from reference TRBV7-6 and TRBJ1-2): GAGVSQSPRYKVTKRGQDVALRCDPISGHVSLYWYRQALGQGPEFLTYFNYEAQQDKSGLPNDRFSAERPEGSISTLTIQRTEQRDSAMYRCASSLKGQDGYTFGSGTRLTVV.

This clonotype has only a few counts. CDR3 region: CASSLARRVGRGVHEQYF. The CDR3, as DNA: TGTGCCAGCAGCTTAGCCCGTCGAGTCGGGCGGGGAGTCCACGAGCAGTACTTC. The chain recombines TRBV7-6 with TRBJ2-7, with D perhaps matching TRBD2 (6 bases). The CDR3 has 18 amino acids. CDR1 and CDR2 from the germline V gene are SGHVS and FNYEAQ. Between the trimmed V and J ends, which lost 0 bases and 5 bases, there was a span of 23 bases.